This T cell receptor (beta chain) came from a study of OX40 agonist ivuxolimab in advanced cancers. Whole-study context: It was permissible to have had prior anti-PD-1, anti-PD-L1 or anti-CTLA-4 therapy, and about 40% had some. General study findings and limits: Relative to CD4+ cells, CD8+ T cells on average had more expanded clones. The authors also found low normalized T-cell clonal expansion in some nonresponders.

V was cut by 1 base and J by 2 bases, with 13 bases left in between. Per germline, CDR1 SEHNR and CDR2 FQNEAQ (reference sequence). This CDR3 region has 16 residues. This clone has more than one count but fewer than ten. The antigen is unknown. Generated by immunoSEQ multiplex PCR, the TCRdb table keeps only in-frame clones and is missing some. The table has 45,000 to 50,000 clones, approximately 90% seen once. At baseline, cycle 4 day 1, and cycle 7 day 1, blood was sampled. The source was CD4+ or CD8+ T cells sorted from blood, collected in a trial of the OX40 agonist ivuxolimab. The chain recombines TRBV7-9 with TRBJ2-3; tentatively, D is TRBD1 or TRBD2 (6 bases each). The sequence derives from an adult with an advanced solid tumor such as melanoma, head and neck, liver or kidney cancer. CDR3 residues: CASSLGVEGDTDTQYF. CDR3 nucleotide sequence: TGTGCCAGCAGCTTAGGTGTGGAGGGGGACACAGATACGCAGTATTTT.